The 18 T cell receptor beta chains below all came from one sample that was sequenced in a study of OX40 agonist ivuxolimab in advanced cancers. Generated by immunoSEQ multiplex PCR, the TCRdb table keeps only in-frame clones and is missing some. The sample carries some 80,000 clones, approximately 91% recorded once. The sequencing used CD4+ or CD8+ T cells sorted from blood, collected in a trial of the OX40 agonist ivuxolimab. The receptors stem from an adult with an advanced solid tumor such as melanoma, head and neck, liver or kidney cancer.

CDR3 nucleotides: TGTGCCAGCAGTCCAAACCTGGCTGGGGCCAACGTCCTGACTTTC. It yields the protein CASSPNLAGANVLTF. The chain carries TRBV7-9 and TRBJ2-6; no reliable D call. Germline V gives CDR1 SEHNR, CDR2 FQNEAQ (reference sequence). This CDR3 is 15 amino acids long. Trimming left V 6 bases short and J 2 bases short, with 11 bases between.

This rearrangement joins TRBV19 to TRBJ1-1, with D possibly matching TRBD1 (5 bases). The CDR3 has 13 residues. Trimming left V 10 bases short and J 0 bases short, with 12 bases between. Germline-derived CDR1 and CDR2 are LNHDA and SQIVND (reference sequence). CDR3 amino acids: CATASGLNTEAFF. Written as DNA, the CDR3 is TGTGCCACCGCCTCAGGGTTGAACACTGAAGCTTTCTTT. The variable domain in full, completed from reference TRBV19 and TRBJ1-1, reads DGGITQSPKYLFRKEGQNVTLSCEQNLNHDAMYWYRQDPGQGLRLIYYSQIVNDFQKGDIAEGYSVSREKKESFPLTVTSAQKNPTAFYLCATASGLNTEAFFGQGTRLTVV.

V is TRBV19 and J is TRBJ1-2; D unresolved. Trimming cost V 3 bases and J 7 bases, with 9 bases left between them. The CDR3 spans 12 residues. CDR1 LNHDA and CDR2 SQIVND come from the germline V gene (reference sequence). DNA for the CDR3: TGTGCCAGTAGTATGATAGGTTCTGGCTACACCTTC. Encoded protein: CASSMIGSGYTF.

This chain connects TRBV11-3 to TRBJ1-1, with unresolved D. There are 13 residues in the CDR3. Per germline, CDR1 SGHNT and CDR2 YENEEA. With 6 bases removed from V and 2 bases from J, the gap between germline ends came to 10 bases. This CDR3 reads CASRGSPNTEAFF. CDR3 DNA: TGTGCCAGCAGAGGGTCCCCAAACACTGAAGCTTTCTTT.

The chain combines TRBV28 with TRBJ1-5, with D hard to call. The CDR3 length is 14 residues. Germline loops: CDR1 MDHEN, CDR2 SYDVKM. The germline V and J ends were trimmed by 8 bases and 4 bases, with 15 bases remaining between them. CDR3 DNA: TGTGCCAGCCGACAACCTCTCGGGAATCAGCCCCAGCATTTT. Protein: CASRQPLGNQPQHF.

V gene TRBV28 combines with J gene TRBJ1-1; D gene unclear. This CDR3 is 14 amino acids long. Deletions cut 6 bases from V and 0 bases from J, with 11 bases between. Germline values: CDR1 MDHEN, CDR2 SYDVKM. This CDR3 reads CASRGFLMNTEAFF. The DNA of the CDR3 is TGTGCCAGCAGAGGCTTCCTCATGAACACTGAAGCTTTCTTT.

The genes are TRBV5-5 and TRBJ1-1; D may be TRBD1 (5 bases). V shed 7 bases and J shed 5 bases, with 15 bases lying between them. CDR3 size: 13 residues. From germline, CDR1 is SGHKS and CDR2 YYEKEE (reference sequence). DNA of the CDR3: TGTGCCAGCCGGCCAGGGTTTCGGACTGAAGCTTTCTTT. The encoded protein is CASRPGFRTEAFF.

The gene calls are TRBV28 and TRBJ2-7; 10 bases line up with TRBD1. Trimming removed 7 bases from V and 4 bases from J; junction bases left unmatched: 7. Germline-derived CDR1 and CDR2 are MDHEN and SYDVKM. This CDR3 has 14 residues. As DNA, the CDR3 is TGTGCCAGCACCCCGTGGACAGGGGGTTACGAGCAGTACTTC. Residues: CASTPWTGGYEQYF.

This chain links TRBV27 with TRBJ2-1; 12 bases match TRBD2. Germline CDR1 is MNHEY and CDR2 is SMNVEV (reference sequence). The CDR3 extends over 17 amino acids. With 8 bases clipped from V and 7 bases from J, the junction kept 15 bases outside the gene matches. The CDR3: CASGENSGLAGKNEQFF. The CDR3, as DNA: TGTGCCAGCGGGGAAAACAGCGGACTAGCGGGAAAGAATGAGCAGTTCTTC.

The V call is TRBV28, the J call TRBJ1-4; 7 bases fit TRBD1. V shed 6 bases, J shed 7 bases, and the junction held 8 bases outside the gene matches. Germline CDR1 reads MDHEN; CDR2 reads SYDVKM. The CDR3 contains 14 residues. The CDR3 is CASSRQGRGEKLFF. The DNA of the CDR3 is TGTGCCAGCAGCCGACAGGGTAGAGGTGAAAAACTGTTTTTT.

This rearrangement joins TRBV28 to TRBJ1-2; D unresolved. Between the trimmed V and J ends, which lost 5 bases and 8 bases, there was a span of 18 bases. Germline loops: CDR1 MDHEN, CDR2 SYDVKM. The CDR3 totals 14 residues. Written as DNA, the CDR3 is TGTGCCAGCAGTAGGGTCTCCCGCGGCGACGGCTACACCTTC. It specifies CASSRVSRGDGYTF.

The chain links TRBV10-1 to TRBJ2-3; D not resolved. Per the germline V gene, CDR1 is WNHNN and CDR2 is SYGVQD (reference sequence). The length of the CDR3 is 12 residues. Trimming took off 4 bases at V and 9 bases at J, with 11 bases between the two ends. CDR3 bases: TGCGCCAGCAGTGGGGATCCTGGGACGCAGTATTTT. Translation gives CASSGDPGTQYF.

Note on this clone: The junction does not match germline at one end; this may be a read error. V and J are TRBV18 and TRBJ1-1; D remains ambiguous. This CDR3 spans 12 amino acids. Germline V gene lookup returns CDR1 KGHSH and CDR2 LQKENI. As DNA, the CDR3 is TGTGCCAGCTCACCACCGGGCAGTCCCCCGCTCTTT. It is translated as CASSPPGSPPLF.

J is TRBJ2-6 and V is TRBV30, with 7 nucleotides matching TRBD2. From germline, CDR1 is GTSNPN and CDR2 SVGIG (reference sequence). CDR3 length equals 15 residues. Trimming cost V 7 bases and J 0 bases; bases outside gene matches: 6. The DNA for the CDR3 is TGTGCCTCGGTCGGGGGGATCTCTGGGGCCAACGTCCTGACTTTC. It translates to CASVGGISGANVLTF.

This chain joins TRBV30 and TRBJ1-2, with a weak D call TRBD1 (5 bases). The CDR3 consists of 14 residues. Between the trimmed V and J ends, which lost 4 bases and 6 bases, there was a span of 18 bases. Per the germline V gene, CDR1 is GTSNPN and CDR2 is SVGIG (reference sequence). The chain's CDR3 is CAWNPGRGEDGYTF. The CDR3 coding sequence is TGTGCCTGGAACCCGGGGAGGGGCGAGGATGGCTACACCTTC.

The table lists this clone with a count of one. The chain couples TRBV6-5 to TRBJ1-1; the match to TRBD1 covers 7 bases. The ends lost 4 bases at V and 1 base at J; junction bases unmatched: 6. Germline V gives CDR1 MNHEY, CDR2 SVGAGI. The CDR3 length is 15 residues. CDR3 region: CASSFTGAANTEAFF. The CDR3 DNA is TGTGCCAGCAGTTTCACAGGGGCCGCGAACACTGAAGCTTTCTTT.

The chain carries TRBV4-2 and TRBJ2-6; unclear D gene. There are 16 residues in the CDR3. V lost 0 bases and J lost 0, with 6 bases in between. CDR1 and CDR2 from the germline V gene are LGHNA and YNFKEQ. The CDR3 sequence: CASSQEARSGANVLTF. CDR3 nucleotides: TGTGCCAGCAGCCAAGAAGCCCGCTCTGGGGCCAACGTCCTGACTTTC.

The V and J genes are TRBV19 and TRBJ1-5; no definite D call. CDR3 length: 18 amino acids. The germline gives CDR1 LNHDA, CDR2 SQIVND (reference sequence). V was pared by 3 bases and J by 0 bases, with 18 bases between. CDR3 protein: CASSMGIRGLYSNQPQHF. CDR3 sequence (DNA): TGTGCCAGTAGTATGGGGATCCGCGGCCTGTATAGCAATCAGCCCCAGCATTTT. The full variable domain, in which reference TRBV19 and TRBJ1-5 provide the parts outside the CDR3, is DGGITQSPKYLFRKEGQNVTLSCEQNLNHDAMYWYRQDPGQGLRLIYYSQIVNDFQKGDIAEGYSVSREKKESFPLTVTSAQKNPTAFYLCASSMGIRGLYSNQPQHFGDGTRLSIL.